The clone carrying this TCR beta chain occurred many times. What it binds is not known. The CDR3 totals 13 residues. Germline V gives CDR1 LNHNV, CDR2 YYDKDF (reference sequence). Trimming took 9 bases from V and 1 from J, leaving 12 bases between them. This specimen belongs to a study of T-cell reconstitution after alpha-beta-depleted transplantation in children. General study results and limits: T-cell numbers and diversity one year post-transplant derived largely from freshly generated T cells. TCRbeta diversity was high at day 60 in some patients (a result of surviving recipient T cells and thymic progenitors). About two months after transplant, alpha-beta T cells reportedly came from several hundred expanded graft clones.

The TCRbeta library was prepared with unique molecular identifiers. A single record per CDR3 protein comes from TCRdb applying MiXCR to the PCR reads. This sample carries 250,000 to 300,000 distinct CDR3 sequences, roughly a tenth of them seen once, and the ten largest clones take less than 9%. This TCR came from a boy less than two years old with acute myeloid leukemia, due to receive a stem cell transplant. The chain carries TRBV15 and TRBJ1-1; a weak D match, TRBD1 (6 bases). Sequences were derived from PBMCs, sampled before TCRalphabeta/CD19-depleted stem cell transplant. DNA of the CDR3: TGTGCCACAATGGTACAGGGGAACACTGAAGCTTTCTTT. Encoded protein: CATMVQGNTEAFF. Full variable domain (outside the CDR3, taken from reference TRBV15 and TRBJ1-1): DAMVIQNPRYQVTQFGKPVTLSCSQTLNHNVMYWYQQKSSQAPKLLFHYYDKDFNNEADTPDNFQSRRPNTSFCFLDIRSPGLGDTAMYLCATMVQGNTEAFFGQGTRLTVV.